Below, 18 T cell receptor beta chains from the same sample are listed, as sequenced in a study of shared clonotypes between healthy human individuals. Generated by immunoSEQ multiplex PCR, the TCRdb table keeps only in-frame clones and is missing some. The sample holds roughly 2.5 million clones, around nine tenths seen once. Sequencing input: naive CD4+ T cells sorted from blood. Sample subset: CD45RA+ positively selected. The receptor set was obtained from a man younger than 35 in good health.

The chain uses TRBV18 and TRBJ2-3, with D perhaps TRBD1 (6 bases). The CDR3 extends over 20 amino acids. The germline V gene has CDR1 KGHSH and CDR2 LQKENI. The ends were cut back, 2 bases at V and 0 bases at J, with 24 bases in the middle. CDR3 loop: CASSPIPRTAIQTSTDTQYF. DNA of the CDR3: TGTGCCAGCTCACCAATACCTAGGACAGCTATACAAACTAGCACAGATACGCAGTATTTT.

The chain carries TRBV25-1 and TRBJ2-5; D gene ambiguous. The CDR3 loop spans 12 amino acids. Germline assignment: CDR1 MGHDK and CDR2 SYGVNS. V was pared by 1 base and J by 4 bases, with 4 bases between. In DNA form, the CDR3 reads TGTGCCAGCAGTGAATTGGGAGAGACCCAGTACTTC. Its protein product is CASSELGETQYF.

The CDR3 DNA sequence: TGCGCCAGCAGCCAACTTAAAGCGGGACTGACGAATGAAAAACTGTTTTTT. It is translated as CASSQLKAGLTNEKLFF. The V gene is TRBV4-1, the J gene TRBJ1-4; possibly TRBD1 for D (5 bases). This CDR3 is built from 17 residues. V was cut by 2 bases and J by 5 bases, with 18 bases left in between. CDR1 and CDR2 from the germline V gene are MGHRA and YSYEKL.

CDR3 sequence reads: CAWGRQGRGYGYTF. Here the CDR3 DNA reads TGTGCCTGGGGTCGACAGGGCCGGGGCTATGGCTACACCTTC. This chain joins TRBV30 and TRBJ1-2; 7 bases map to TRBD1. The V and J ends lost 5 bases and 4 bases, in that order; junction bases with no gene match: 10. Germline lookup yields CDR1 GTSNPN and CDR2 SVGIG (reference sequence). This CDR3 is built from 14 residues.

The chain couples TRBV10-3 to TRBJ1-2, with D possibly matching TRBD1 (5 bases). V lost 4 bases to trimming and J lost 4 bases, with 16 bases between them. The CDR3 extends over 15 amino acids. Germline V lookup: CDR1 ENHRY, CDR2 SYGVKD. In DNA, the CDR3 is TGTGCCATCAGTGTCAGCCGGGACGGGATCTATGGCTACACCTTC. This translates into CAISVSRDGIYGYTF.

The chain uses TRBV7-2 and TRBJ2-1; possibly TRBD1 for D (6 bases). V was cut by 5 bases and J by 7 bases, with 15 bases left in between. Germline values: CDR1 SGHTA, CDR2 FQGNSA. CDR3 size: 14 residues. CDR3 nucleotides: TGTGCCAGCAGCAGATGGGCCGACAGGAATGAGCAGTTCTTC. It specifies CASSRWADRNEQFF.

The chain couples TRBV11-2 to TRBJ2-5, with no clear D. The J call may be wrong; the DNA end is better matched by TRBJ2-7. CDR1 is SGHAT and CDR2 is FQNNGV in the germline V gene. The CDR3 is 11 amino acids. The CDR3 here is CASTPAYEQYF. The CDR3, as DNA: TGTGCCAGCACCCCAGCCTACGAGCAGTACTTC.

This clone was counted once. The chain's CDR3 is CASGKGAGGPDEQYF. The CDR3 bases are TGTGCCAGCGGGAAGGGAGCGGGGGGGCCGGACGAGCAGTACTTC. The chain couples TRBV2 to TRBJ2-7; TRBD2 matches 10 bases. After removal of 8 bases from V and 5 bases from J, the junction contained 12 bases not matched to a gene. The germline gives CDR1 SNHLY, CDR2 FYNNEI. This CDR3 contains 15 residues. Looking up the rest from reference TRBV2 and TRBJ2-7 gives the full variable domain: EPEVTQTPSHQVTQMGQEVILRCVPISNHLYFYWYRQILGQKVEFLVSFYNNEISEKSEIFDDQFSVERPDGSNFTLKIRSTKLEDSAMYFCASGKGAGGPDEQYFGPGTRLTVT.

The genes are TRBV28 and TRBJ2-2; the D call may be TRBD1 or TRBD2 (5 bases each). In germline, CDR1 is MDHEN, CDR2 SYDVKM. The CDR3 loop spans 12 amino acids. V dropped 4 bases and J dropped 11 bases, with 11 bases sitting between them. CDR3 nucleotides: TGTGCCAGCAGTTCCACAGGAGGAGAGCTGTTTTTT. Protein product: CASSSTGGELFF.

The gene calls are TRBV5-1 and TRBJ1-6; no definite D call. V gave up 0 bases and J gave up 10 bases, with 14 bases separating them. CDR1 is SGHRS, CDR2 YFSETQ, per germline. This CDR3 contains 15 residues. The CDR3 reads CASSLASGSQSPLHF. DNA of the CDR3: TGCGCCAGCAGCTTGGCCTCTGGGTCCCAGTCACCCCTCCACTTT.

This chain links TRBV4-3 with TRBJ1-5, with no clear D. This CDR3 spans 15 amino acids. Trimming took off 0 bases at V and 7 bases at J, with 13 bases between the two ends. Germline lookup yields CDR1 LGHNA and CDR2 YSLEER. CDR3 region: CASSQEAGGWQPQHF. CDR3 coding DNA: TGCGCCAGCAGCCAAGAAGCGGGAGGTTGGCAGCCCCAGCATTTT.

This chain uses TRBV27 with TRBJ1-6; the D is unclear. The ends were cut back, 6 bases at V and 0 bases at J, with 12 bases in the middle. This CDR3 has 16 amino acids. Germline-derived CDR1 and CDR2 are MNHEY and SMNVEV (reference sequence). The CDR3 reads CASSFRSYSYNSPLHF. CDR3 in DNA: TGTGCCAGCAGCTTCAGGTCGTACTCCTATAATTCACCCCTCCACTTT.

This chain joins TRBV27 and TRBJ2-7; 10 nucleotides align to TRBD1. This CDR3 is 15 amino acids long. CDR1 is MNHEY, CDR2 SMNVEV, per germline (reference sequence). The V and J ends lost 3 bases and 6 bases, in that order; junction bases with no gene match: 8. The CDR3 loop is CASSLVWDRGSEQYF. The CDR3, as DNA: TGTGCCAGCAGTTTGGTCTGGGACAGGGGATCCGAGCAGTACTTC.

J is TRBJ2-7 and V is TRBV5-4, with D maybe TRBD2 (6 bases). Trimming stripped 5 bases from V and 3 bases from J, with 18 bases between. CDR3 length: 15 residues. Per germline, CDR1 SGHNT and CDR2 YYREEE (reference sequence). The CDR3 here is CASSYPSSGHYEQYF. The CDR3 DNA follows: TGTGCCAGCAGTTACCCCAGTAGCGGCCACTACGAGCAGTACTTC.

The DNA for the CDR3 is TGTGCCAGCAGCCCGTTTGGGCCCAAAAGGGATTCACCCCTCCACTTT. Translated, it gives CASSPFGPKRDSPLHF. This rearrangement joins TRBV7-6 to TRBJ1-6; D is undetermined. The CDR3 is 16 amino acids. CDR1 and CDR2 from the germline V gene are SGHVS and FNYEAQ. Between the trimmed V and J ends, which lost 5 bases and 8 bases, there was a span of 19 bases.

The gene calls are TRBV25-1 and TRBJ1-2; D gene uncertain. Trimming took 7 bases from V and 4 from J, leaving 16 bases between them. The germline V gene has CDR1 MGHDK and CDR2 SYGVNS. The CDR3 runs to 14 residues. For the CDR3, the DNA is TGTGCCAGCACCCCGGAAGACGTCGTCTATGGCTACACCTTC. It specifies CASTPEDVVYGYTF.

The chain recombines TRBV18 with TRBJ1-5; the D gene is possibly TRBD1 (5 bases). V lost 6 bases, J lost 0 bases, and 9 bases lay in between. Germline V gives CDR1 KGHSH, CDR2 LQKENI. This CDR3 has 14 amino acids. CDR3 sequence: CASSLGTSNQPQHF. CDR3 bases: TGTGCCAGCTCGTTAGGGACTAGCAATCAGCCCCAGCATTTT. Looking up the rest from reference TRBV18 and TRBJ1-5 gives the full variable domain: NAGVMQNPRHLVRRRGQEARLRCSPMKGHSHVYWYRQLPEEGLKFMVYLQKENIIDESGMPKERFSAEFPKEGPSILRIQQVVRGDSAAYFCASSLGTSNQPQHFGDGTRLSIL.

In nucleotides, the CDR3 is TGCGCCAGCCGGGCAGGGGGGGCCGATGAGCAGTTCTTC. This codes for CASRAGGADEQFF. The V gene is TRBV5-1, the J gene TRBJ2-1; tentatively, D is TRBD1 or TRBD2 (7 bases each). Trimming left V 7 bases short and J 8 bases short, with 16 bases between. Germline V gene data show CDR1 as SGHRS and CDR2 as YFSETQ. The CDR3 totals 13 residues.